The following is a TCR beta chain sequence with its context. Its antigen remains unidentified. This sample stems from a study of shared clonotypes between healthy human individuals. Overall study results and limits: Among donors, clonotype sharing was expected to be affected by sequencing depth. Among the subsets, naive ones generally showed larger estimated richness than memory ones.

This CDR3 is 14 amino acids long. Trimming took 0 bases from V and 6 from J, leaving 8 bases between them. Germline CDR1 reads LGHNA; CDR2 reads YSLEER. Over several immunoSEQ plates, each subset's genomic DNA was distributed in even portions. Clones were sequenced by immunoSEQ multiplex PCR, and TCRdb holds only the in-frame ones, with some missing. The sample contains under 2,000,000 clones, less than 95% of which appear only once. CD45RO-negative, CCR7-selected cells formed the naive CD8 fraction, which excluded terminally differentiated effector memory CD45RA+ cells. The study drew all its donors from Caucasian adults living in Nashville, Tennessee.

The receptor's source is a man between 18 and 29 years old in good health. This sequence joins TRBV4-3 and TRBJ2-2; D is perhaps TRBD2 (6 bases). Sequencing was carried out using naive CD8+ T cells sorted from blood. The CDR3 DNA sequence: TGCGCCAGCAGCCAAGATGGGGGGTCCGGGGAGCTGTTTTTT. Translating gives CASSQDGGSGELFF.